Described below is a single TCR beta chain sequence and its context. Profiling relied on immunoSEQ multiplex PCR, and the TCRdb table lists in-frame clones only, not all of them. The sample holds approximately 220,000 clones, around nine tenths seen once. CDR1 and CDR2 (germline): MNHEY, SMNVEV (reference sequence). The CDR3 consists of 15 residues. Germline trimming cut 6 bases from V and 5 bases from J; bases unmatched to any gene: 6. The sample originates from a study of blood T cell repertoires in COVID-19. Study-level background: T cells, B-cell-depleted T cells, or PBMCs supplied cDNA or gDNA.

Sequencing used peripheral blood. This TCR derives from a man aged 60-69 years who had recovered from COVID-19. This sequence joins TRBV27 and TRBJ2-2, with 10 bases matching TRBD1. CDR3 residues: CASSRDRGGTGELFF. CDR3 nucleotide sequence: TGTGCCAGCAGCAGGGACAGGGGAGGGACCGGGGAGCTGTTTTTT.